This T cell receptor (beta chain) was identified in a study of beta chain features in type 1 diabetes. Study context: Cell yields, gender and age were comparable in patients and healthy donors.

This clone came up a few times. Its antigen remains unknown. Study-level findings and limits: Type 1 diabetes patients showed fewer insertions and more deletions at VDJ junctions. For patients and controls alike, PCR might favor shorter templates to the same degree. In all four CD4+ subsets, TCRB CDR3 length was significantly, moderately reduced in type 1 diabetes.

Isolated RNA was reverse transcribed in full, so expressed TCRB transcripts were sequenced. TCRdb's table, derived via immunoSEQ multiplex PCR, lists solely in-frame clones and lacks some. This table has approximately 140,000 clones, about 7% appearing once. Germline V gene sequence: CDR1 MGHRA, CDR2 YSYEKL. This CDR3 is 15 amino acids long. V dropped 4 bases and J dropped 3 bases, with 15 bases sitting between them. This receptor was obtained from a woman aged 30 to 39 in good health. The genes are TRBV4-1 and TRBJ1-2; tentatively, D is TRBD1 (6 bases). The specimen sequenced was central memory CD4+ T cells from blood. For the CDR3, the DNA is TGCGCCAGCAGCCCAGGGGAGGGTTCGGACTATGGCTACACCTTC. It encodes CASSPGEGSDYGYTF.